These 14 T cell receptor beta chains were all obtained from the same sample, sequenced in a study of memory B cells and T cells in multiple sclerosis. The protocol was immunoSEQ multiplex PCR, while the TCRdb copy is restricted to in-frame clones and leaves out a portion. The repertoire holds roughly 14,000 clones, with 60% to 80% as singletons. Material: memory (CD45RO+) CD4+ T cells from blood. These receptors came from a human donor with multiple sclerosis.

The chain combines TRBV29-1 with TRBJ2-5; 9 nucleotides match TRBD2. Germline CDR1 SQVTM, CDR2 ANQGSEA. CDR3 length: 14 amino acids. V dropped 3 bases and J dropped 5; count of bases not matched to a gene: 7. CDR3 in DNA: TGCAGCGTTGACCCTAGCGGGACGTATGAGACCCAGTACTTC. Its translation is CSVDPSGTYETQYF.

The V gene is TRBV6-5, the J gene TRBJ1-2; 8 bases agree with TRBD1. The germline gives CDR1 MNHEY, CDR2 SVGAGI. With V trimmed by 2 bases and J by 0 bases, 5 bases remained unmatched. The CDR3 runs 16 residues. The CDR3 DNA sequence: TGTGCCAGCAGTTACCGACGGACAGGGACTAACTATGGCTACACCTTC. Its translation is CASSYRRTGTNYGYTF.

DNA of the CDR3: TGTGCCAGCAGCCAACAGGGGACTCAGCCCCAGCATTTT. This translates into CASSQQGTQPQHF. The gene calls are TRBV6-1 and TRBJ1-5; TRBD1 aligns across 7 bases. Germline V gives CDR1 MNHNS, CDR2 SASEGT. CDR3 length: 13 residues. V lost 6 bases and J lost 6; bases outside the gene matches: 5.

This sequence joins TRBV7-3 and TRBJ2-7, with TRBD2 matching over 7 bases. From germline, CDR1 is SGHTA and CDR2 FQGTGA. Trimming took 5 bases from V and 3 from J; bases not matched to a gene: 10. The CDR3 runs 15 residues. As DNA, the CDR3 is TGTGCCAGCAGCCTCCAGGCGGGAGAGGTCTACGAGCAGTACTTC. Amino acids: CASSLQAGEVYEQYF.

The count of this clone is one. The V call is TRBV2, the J call TRBJ2-3; possible D gene TRBD2, 5 bases. Trimming pared 2 bases from V and 0 bases from J, leaving 9 bases between. CDR1 and CDR2 from the germline V gene are SNHLY and FYNNEI. This CDR3 is built from 15 residues. The DNA for the CDR3 is TGTGCCAGCAGTGAATACCGCGGGAGCACAGATACGCAGTATTTT. Protein sequence: CASSEYRGSTDTQYF.

This clone was picked up a small number of times. CDR3 sequence reads: CASSWGQGTGGYTF. DNA for the CDR3: TGCGCCAGCAGCTGGGGACAGGGGACTGGCGGCTACACCTTC. The J gene is TRBJ1-2, the V gene TRBV5-1, with 10 bases fitting TRBD1. V trimming: 3 bases; J trimming: 8 bases; junction bases outside the gene matches: 7. Germline V CDR1 and CDR2: SGHRS, YFSETQ. There are 14 residues in the CDR3.

This clone was seen more than once but under ten times. V usage is TRBV6-1 and J usage is TRBJ2-2; no definite D call. The CDR3 covers 14 residues. Trimming removed 1 base from V and 5 bases from J, with 8 bases in between. In germline, CDR1 is MNHNS, CDR2 SASEGT. DNA for the CDR3: TGTGCCAGCAGTGAAGGCAGCGAAACCGGGGAGCTGTTTTTT. Translated: CASSEGSETGELFF.

By frequency in the sample, this clone is medium-sized (0.01 to 0.1%). The gene calls are TRBV6-5 and TRBJ2-2; D gene unclear. V lost 6 bases and J 10 bases, leaving 12 bases between the germline ends. CDR1 and CDR2 (germline): MNHEY, SVGAGI. The CDR3 spans 12 residues. For the CDR3, the DNA is TGTGCCAGCAGGAAGGAAAGCGAGGAGCTGTTTTTT. This gives the protein CASRKESEELFF.

The CDR3 sequence is CASSSGQGEFEKLFF. The DNA of the CDR3 is TGTGCCAGCAGCTCGGGACAGGGGGAGTTTGAAAAACTGTTTTTT. The chain uses TRBV7-9 and TRBJ1-4; 11 positions agree with TRBD1. CDR3 length: 15 residues. The germline CDR1 and CDR2 sequences are SEHNR and FQNEAQ (reference sequence). Germline trimming cut 4 bases from V and 7 bases from J; bases unmatched to any gene: 5.

A few counts support this clone. V is TRBV19 and J is TRBJ1-1, with 9 bases matching TRBD1. The CDR3 contains 16 residues. V lost 2 bases, J lost 0 bases, and 4 bases stayed unmatched. Germline CDR1 and CDR2: LNHDA and SQIVND (reference sequence). The CDR3, as DNA: TGTGCCAGTAGTATATCGGACAGGGGCTTGAACACTGAAGCTTTCTTT. Its protein product is CASSISDRGLNTEAFF.

This clone was counted a single time. This chain links TRBV9 with TRBJ2-7; no clear D gene. V dropped 3 bases and J dropped 0 bases, with 10 bases sitting between them. Looked up from germline, CDR1 is SGDLS and CDR2 is YYNGEE. The CDR3 is 14 amino acids. The CDR3 DNA sequence: TGTGCCAGCAGCGCTGACTTTGGCTCCTACGAGCAGTACTTC. Its protein product is CASSADFGSYEQYF.

The rearrangement joins TRBV10-3 to TRBJ2-1; 8 bases line up with TRBD1. There are 13 residues in the CDR3. Germline values: CDR1 ENHRY, CDR2 SYGVKD. V gave up 10 bases and J gave up 5 bases; unmatched junction bases: 7. CDR3 in amino acids: CASGQGVDNEQFF. The CDR3 DNA follows: TGTGCCAGCGGACAGGGTGTAGACAATGAGCAGTTCTTC.

CDR3 bases: TGTGCCATCAGCCAGACAGGGGAAGGCAATCAGCCCCAGCATTTT. This encodes CAISQTGEGNQPQHF. The chain uses TRBV10-3 and TRBJ1-5, with 8 nucleotides matching TRBD1. This CDR3 spans 15 amino acids. J was trimmed by 2 bases and V by 6 bases; bases with no gene match: 6. Per the germline V gene, CDR1 is ENHRY and CDR2 is SYGVKD.

This CDR3 is CASSPRLAVNTDTQYF. DNA of the CDR3: TGTGCCAGCAGCCCCCGACTAGCGGTAAACACAGATACGCAGTATTTT. The chain links TRBV12-1 to TRBJ2-3; the D segment call TRBD2 is taken from the table without a DNA check. TRBV12-1 is deemed a pseudogene. The CDR3 is 16 residues long.